The rows below give T cell receptor beta chains drawn from one sample of a study of blood T cells in healthy people across ages. TCRdb processed the 5' RACE reads anew with MiXCR; each CDR3 protein has one entry. The sample carries some 860,000 distinct CDR3 sequences, more than 55% recorded once. Sequencing input: blood. The receptors were sampled from a man aged 35 to 55 in good health. Both conserved end residues are part of each CDR3. The order of the fields is CDR3 DNA, CDR3 protein, clone size, J gene, D gene, V gene. D genes are given only for firm matches. Where a row states a size, it is once, few, many or the class of an expanded clone; other rows omit it.

DNA: TGCAGTGCTAGAGATTTTGACAGGGGAAGGGGTGAGCAGTTCTTC
CDR3: CSARDFDRGRGEQFF
size: -
J: TRBJ2-1
D: TRBD1
V: TRBV20-1

DNA: TGTGCCAGCAGCGCCTCAAGTTTGGGACAGACGCGCTCTGGGGCCAACGTCCTGACTTTC
CDR3: CASSASSLGQTRSGANVLTF
size: -
J: TRBJ2-6
D: TRBD1
V: TRBV27

DNA: TGTGCCAGCAGTGAAGCCCGAGGGACCCAAGAGACCCAGTACTTC
CDR3: CASSEARGTQETQYF
size: few
J: TRBJ2-5
D: -
V: TRBV2

DNA: TGTGCCAGCAGTCCTCAGGACAGGGATCAGCCCCAGCATTTT
CDR3: CASSPQDRDQPQHF
size: -
J: TRBJ1-5
D: TRBD1
V: TRBV12-3/TRBV12-4

DNA: TGCGCCAGCAGCTTGGCTGGGACAGGTATCATGAACACTGAAGCTTTCTTT
CDR3: CASSLAGTGIMNTEAFF
size: -
J: TRBJ1-1
D: TRBD1
V: TRBV5-1

DNA: TGCAGCGTAGAAAGGGGGGATAACTATGGCTACACCTTC
CDR3: CSVERGDNYGYTF
size: -
J: TRBJ1-2
D: -
V: TRBV29-1

DNA: TGTGCCACCAGTGACCCATTATCGGGCCCCCAGCATTTT
CDR3: CATSDPLSGPQHF
size: -
J: TRBJ1-5
D: -
V: TRBV24-1

DNA: TGCGCCAGCAGCCATGCAGCTAGCGGGAGTTACGAGCAGTACTTC
CDR3: CASSHAASGSYEQYF
size: -
J: TRBJ2-7
D: TRBD2
V: TRBV4-1

DNA: TGTGCCAGCTCACTGCCCGGGACAGGGGTCACAGATACGCAGTATTTT
CDR3: CASSLPGTGVTDTQYF
size: -
J: TRBJ2-3
D: TRBD1
V: TRBV18

DNA: TGTGCCATCAGTGAGTCGAACAGAAACTATGGCTACACCTTC
CDR3: CAISESNRNYGYTF
size: -
J: TRBJ1-2
D: -
V: TRBV10-3

DNA: TGTGCCGGAGCGGCTAGCGGACACCTCTACGAGCAGTACTTC
CDR3: CAGAASGHLYEQYF
size: few
J: TRBJ2-7
D: TRBD2
V: TRBV10-3

DNA: TGTGCCAGCAGCTTAGGTGTTGGGGGGCCGAAGTATTACGAGCAGTACTTC
CDR3: CASSLGVGGPKYYEQYF
size: -
J: TRBJ2-7
D: -
V: TRBV7-9

DNA: TGTGCCAGCAGCGCCGATACAGGGTTAAGGAATGGCTACACCTTC
CDR3: CASSADTGLRNGYTF
size: -
J: TRBJ1-2
D: -
V: TRBV9

DNA: TGTGCCAGCAGTTTTTCGGACTATAATCCCCGGACTAGCGGGATCACAGATACGCAGTATTTT
CDR3: CASSFSDYNPRTSGITDTQYF
size: -
J: TRBJ2-3
D: TRBD2
V: TRBV6-2/TRBV6-3